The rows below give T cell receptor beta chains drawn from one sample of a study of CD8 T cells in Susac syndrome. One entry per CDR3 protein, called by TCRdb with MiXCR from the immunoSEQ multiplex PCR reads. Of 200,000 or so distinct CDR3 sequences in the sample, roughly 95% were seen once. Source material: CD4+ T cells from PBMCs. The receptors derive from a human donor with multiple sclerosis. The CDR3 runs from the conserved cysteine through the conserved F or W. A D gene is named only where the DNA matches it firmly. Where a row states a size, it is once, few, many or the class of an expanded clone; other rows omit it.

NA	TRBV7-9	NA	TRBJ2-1	CASSDAGTRRRNEQFF	TGTGCCAGCAGCGACGCCGGGACACGCCGTAGGAATGAGCAGTTCTTC
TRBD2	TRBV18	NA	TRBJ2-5	CASSPPLAGIQETQYF	TGTGCCAGCTCACCCCCCCTAGCGGGAATCCAAGAGACCCAGTACTTC
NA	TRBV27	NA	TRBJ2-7	CASSLLGGLYEQYF	TGTGCCAGCAGTTTATTGGGAGGACTCTACGAGCAGTACTTC
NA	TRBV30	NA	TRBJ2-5	CACLHQETQYF	TGTGCCTGTCTACACCAAGAGACCCAGTACTTC
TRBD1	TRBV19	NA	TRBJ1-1	CASNRQGASEAFF	TGTGCCAGTAACAGACAGGGGGCCTCTGAAGCTTTCTTT
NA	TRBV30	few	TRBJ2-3	CAWSVPGAPDTQYF	TGTGCCTGGAGTGTACCGGGAGCGCCAGATACGCAGTATTTT
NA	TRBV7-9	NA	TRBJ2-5	CASSGRRQEETQYF	TGTGCCAGCAGCGGGAGGCGACAGGAAGAGACCCAGTACTTC
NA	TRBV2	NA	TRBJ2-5	CASLYQETQYF	TGTGCCAGCTTGTACCAAGAGACCCAGTACTTC
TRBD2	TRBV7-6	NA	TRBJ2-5	CASSAVVSGKETQYF	TGTGCCAGCAGCGCAGTTGTTAGCGGGAAAGAGACCCAGTACTTC
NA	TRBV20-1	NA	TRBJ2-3	CSATGSVTSTDTQYF	TGCAGTGCTACCGGCAGCGTCACTAGCACAGATACGCAGTATTTT
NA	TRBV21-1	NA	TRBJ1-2	CASSHRGRDDYGYTF	TGTGCCAGCAGCCACCGGGGAAGGGATGACTATGGCTACACCTTC
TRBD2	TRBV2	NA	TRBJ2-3	CASGRGLITDTQYF	TGTGCCAGCGGGAGGGGACTTATCACAGATACGCAGTATTTT
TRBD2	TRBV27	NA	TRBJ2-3	CASSSSRPGLTADTQYF	TGTGCCAGCAGTTCCTCGCGTCCGGGACTAACCGCCGATACGCAGTATTTT
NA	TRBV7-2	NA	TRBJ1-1	CASSLSSRSPMNTEAFF	TGTGCCAGCAGCTTGTCTTCTCGTAGTCCAATGAACACTGAAGCTTTCTTT
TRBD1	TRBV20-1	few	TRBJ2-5	CSARTGEETQYF	TGCAGTGCCCGGACAGGGGAAGAGACCCAGTACTTC
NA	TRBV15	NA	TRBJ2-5	CATSRVPGTLQETQYF	TGTGCCACCAGCAGAGTTCCGGGGACTTTACAAGAGACCCAGTACTTC
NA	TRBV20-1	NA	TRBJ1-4	CSAVQPGEKLFF	TGCAGTGCCGTCCAGCCAGGTGAAAAACTGTTTTTT
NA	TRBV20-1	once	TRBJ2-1	CSASGAEQFF	TGCAGTGCTAGTGGGGCAGAGCAGTTCTTC
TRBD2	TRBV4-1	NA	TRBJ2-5	CASSQLASGEETQYF	TGCGCCAGCAGCCAATTGGCTAGCGGGGAAGAGACCCAGTACTTC
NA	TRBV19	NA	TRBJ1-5	CASSSGQRWQPQHF	TGTGCCAGTAGCTCCGGCCAGAGGTGGCAGCCCCAGCATTTT
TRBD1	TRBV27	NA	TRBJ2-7	CASSAAGTGHHEQYF	TGTGCCAGCAGTGCGGCCGGGACAGGTCATCACGAGCAGTACTTC
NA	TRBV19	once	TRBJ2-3	CAAGGDPGTDTQYF	TGTGCCGCTGGCGGGGATCCGGGCACAGATACGCAGTATTTT
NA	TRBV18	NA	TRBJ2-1	CASSPPTQNYNEQFF	TGTGCCAGCTCACCACCGACACAGAACTACAATGAGCAGTTCTTC
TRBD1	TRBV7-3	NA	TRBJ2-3	CASSTGDTDTQYF	TGTGCCAGCAGTACAGGGGACACAGATACGCAGTATTTT
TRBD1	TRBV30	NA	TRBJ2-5	CAWGPQGAETQYF	TGTGCCTGGGGCCCACAGGGGGCAGAGACCCAGTACTTC
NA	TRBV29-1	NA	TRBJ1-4	CSVLQGGNEKLFF	TGCAGCGTTCTACAGGGCGGGAATGAAAAACTGTTTTTT
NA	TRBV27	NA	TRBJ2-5	CASSTSRGGETQYF	TGTGCCAGCAGTACAAGCAGGGGAGGAGAGACCCAGTACTTC
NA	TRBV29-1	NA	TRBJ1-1	CSVGSQGRRAFF	TGCAGCGTTGGGAGTCAGGGGAGAAGAGCTTTCTTT
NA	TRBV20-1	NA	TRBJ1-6	CSARESYNSPLHF	TGCAGTGCGAGGGAATCCTATAATTCACCCCTCCACTTT
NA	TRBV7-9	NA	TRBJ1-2	CASSQGHGYTF	TGTGCCAGCTCCCAGGGGCATGGCTACACCTTC
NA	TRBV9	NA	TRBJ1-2	CASSVMVGGKSGYTF	TGTGCCAGCAGCGTAATGGTAGGGGGAAAAAGTGGCTACACCTTC
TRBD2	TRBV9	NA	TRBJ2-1	CASSVAIGRAYNEQFF	TGTGCCAGCAGCGTAGCTATCGGGAGGGCCTACAATGAGCAGTTCTTC
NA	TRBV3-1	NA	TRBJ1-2	CASSQAATGYTF	TGTGCCAGCAGCCAAGCGGCGACTGGCTACACCTTC
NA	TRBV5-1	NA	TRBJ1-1	CASSLGGPEGAEAFF	TGCGCCAGCAGCTTGGGGGGTCCTGAGGGAGCTGAAGCTTTCTTT
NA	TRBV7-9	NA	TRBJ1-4	CASSPQLGEKLFF	TGTGCCAGCAGCCCCCAGTTGGGGGAAAAACTGTTTTTT
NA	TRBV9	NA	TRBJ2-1	CASSVVVGGLPYNEQFF	TGTGCCAGCAGCGTGGTAGTCGGCGGTTTGCCCTACAATGAGCAGTTCTTC
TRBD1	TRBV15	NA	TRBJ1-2	CATSSRDRGFDGYTF	TGTGCCACCAGCTCCCGGGACAGGGGTTTTGATGGCTACACCTTC
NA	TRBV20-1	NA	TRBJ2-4	CSAARALGAKNIQYF	TGCAGTGCTGCACGGGCCCTGGGAGCCAAAAACATTCAGTACTTC
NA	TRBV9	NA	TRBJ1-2	CASSVGSDRGYTF	TGTGCCAGCAGCGTAGGTTCAGATCGTGGCTACACCTTC
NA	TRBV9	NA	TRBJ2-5	CASSVLPQETQYF	TGTGCCAGCAGCGTTCTACCACAAGAGACCCAGTACTTC
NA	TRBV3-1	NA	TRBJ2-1	CASSQDVRRDNEQFF	TGTGCCAGCAGCCAAGATGTTAGGCGCGACAATGAGCAGTTCTTC
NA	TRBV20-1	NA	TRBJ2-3	CSARRQGGIDTQYF	TGCAGTGCTAGGAGACAGGGAGGTATTGATACGCAGTATTTT
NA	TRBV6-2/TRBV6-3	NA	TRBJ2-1	CASSYNRARDEQFF	TGTGCCAGCAGTTACAACAGGGCTAGGGATGAGCAGTTCTTC
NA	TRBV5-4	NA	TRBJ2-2	CASSPGRSAAGELFF	TGTGCCAGCAGCCCTGGTAGGAGCGCCGCCGGGGAGCTGTTTTTT
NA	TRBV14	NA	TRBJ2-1	CASSPEGGRGYNEQFF	TGTGCCAGCAGCCCCGAGGGGGGGAGAGGGTACAATGAGCAGTTCTTC
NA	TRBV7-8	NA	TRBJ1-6	CASSEGSHRSPLHF	TGTGCCAGCTCAGAGGGAAGTCATCGCTCACCCCTCCACTTT
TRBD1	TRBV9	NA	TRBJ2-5	CASSVGGQKETQYF	TGTGCCAGCAGCGTAGGGGGACAGAAAGAGACCCAGTACTTC
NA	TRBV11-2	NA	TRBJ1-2	CASSLPRLNYGYTF	TGTGCCAGCAGCTTGCCCAGGCTAAACTATGGCTACACCTTC
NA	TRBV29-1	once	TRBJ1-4	CSVRGGGNEKLFF	TGCAGTGTACGCGGCGGGGGAAATGAAAAACTGTTTTTT
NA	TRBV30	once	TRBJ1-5	CACGQQGGLQPQHF	TGTGCCTGCGGGCAACAGGGAGGACTTCAGCCCCAGCATTTT
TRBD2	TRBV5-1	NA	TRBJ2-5	CASSWSGNPEETQYF	TGCGCCAGCAGTTGGAGCGGGAACCCTGAAGAGACCCAGTACTTC
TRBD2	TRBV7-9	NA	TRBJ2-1	CASSSPGTSSNEQFF	TGTGCCAGCAGCTCCCCAGGGACTAGCAGCAATGAGCAGTTCTTC
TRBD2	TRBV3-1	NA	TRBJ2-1	CASSQVALAGYNEQFF	TGTGCCAGCAGCCAAGTGGCCCTAGCGGGGTACAATGAGCAGTTCTTC
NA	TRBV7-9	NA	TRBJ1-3	CASSAGQPISGNTIYF	TGTGCCAGCAGCGCCGGGCAGCCGATCTCTGGAAACACCATATATTTT
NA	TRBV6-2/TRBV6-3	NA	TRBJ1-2	CASSYSHRVGGYTF	TGTGCCAGCAGTTACTCGCACAGGGTCGGCGGCTACACCTTC
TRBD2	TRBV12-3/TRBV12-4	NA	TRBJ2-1	CASSFPRTSGVNEQFF	TGTGCCAGCAGTTTCCCAAGGACTAGCGGGGTCAATGAGCAGTTCTTC
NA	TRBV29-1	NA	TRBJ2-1	CSVEFLDVSYNEQFF	TGCAGCGTTGAGTTTCTAGACGTATCCTACAATGAGCAGTTCTTC